This T cell receptor beta chain was profiled in a study of T cells in Graves' hyperthyroidism and ophthalmopathy. TCR beta CDR3 regions were amplified from RNA. A set of HTBI primers served as the primers for a first-round RT-PCR of the TCR CDR3. TCRdb re-derived calls from the multiplex PCR reads in MiXCR, one entry per CDR3 protein. The sample has roughly 570,000 distinct CDR3 sequences, roughly 46% seen once. Looked up from germline, CDR1 is DFQATT and CDR2 is SNEGSKA (reference sequence). The CDR3 spans 14 residues. V shed 0 bases and J shed 0 bases, with 7 bases lying between them. The TCR sequence derives from a young woman with Graves' hyperthyroidism. V is TRBV20-1 and J is TRBJ2-3; no clear D. Source material: peripheral blood or thyroid tissue (not recorded which). CDR3 sequence: CSAREPTSTDTQYF. The CDR3 DNA sequence: TGCAGTGCTAGAGAACCGACTAGCACAGATACGCAGTATTTT.